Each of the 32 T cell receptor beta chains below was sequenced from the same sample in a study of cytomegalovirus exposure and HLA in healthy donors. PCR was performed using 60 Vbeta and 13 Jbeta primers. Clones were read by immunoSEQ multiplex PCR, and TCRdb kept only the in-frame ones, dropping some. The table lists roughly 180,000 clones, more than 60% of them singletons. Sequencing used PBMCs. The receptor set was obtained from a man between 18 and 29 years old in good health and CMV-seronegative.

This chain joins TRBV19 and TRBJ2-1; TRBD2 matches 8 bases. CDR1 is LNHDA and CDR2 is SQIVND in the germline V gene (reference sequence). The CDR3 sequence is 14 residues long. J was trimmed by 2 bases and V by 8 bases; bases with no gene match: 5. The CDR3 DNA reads TGTGCCAGTCGGAGAGCGGGAGCCTACAATGAGCAGTTCTTC. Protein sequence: CASRRAGAYNEQFF.

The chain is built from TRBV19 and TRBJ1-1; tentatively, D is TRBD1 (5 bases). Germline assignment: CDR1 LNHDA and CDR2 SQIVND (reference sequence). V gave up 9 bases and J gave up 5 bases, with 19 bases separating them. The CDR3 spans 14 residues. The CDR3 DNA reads TGTGCCAGCCGGTGGGGACTGTTACCGACTGAAGCTTTCTTT. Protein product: CASRWGLLPTEAFF.

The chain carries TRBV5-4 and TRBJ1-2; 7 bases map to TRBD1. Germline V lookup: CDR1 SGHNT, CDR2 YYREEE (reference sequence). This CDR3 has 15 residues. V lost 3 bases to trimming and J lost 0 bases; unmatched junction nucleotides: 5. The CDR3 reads CASSSDRASNYGYTF. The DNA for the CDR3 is TGTGCCAGCAGCTCTGACAGGGCCTCTAACTATGGCTACACCTTC.

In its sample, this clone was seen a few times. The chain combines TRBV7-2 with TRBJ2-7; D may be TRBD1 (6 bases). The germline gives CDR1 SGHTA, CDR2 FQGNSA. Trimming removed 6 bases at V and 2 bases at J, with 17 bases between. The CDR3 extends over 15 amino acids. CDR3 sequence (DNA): TGTGCCAGCAGTCGCCGGGACACCGACCCCTACGAGCAGTACTTC. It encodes CASSRRDTDPYEQYF.

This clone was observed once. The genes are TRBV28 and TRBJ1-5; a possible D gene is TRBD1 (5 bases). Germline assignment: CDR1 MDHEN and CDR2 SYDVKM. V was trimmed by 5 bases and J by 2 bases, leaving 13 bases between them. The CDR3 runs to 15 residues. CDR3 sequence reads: CASSIRASGNQPQHF. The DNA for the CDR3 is TGTGCCAGCAGTATCAGGGCGTCCGGCAATCAGCCCCAGCATTTT. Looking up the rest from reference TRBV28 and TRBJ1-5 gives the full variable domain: DVKVTQSSRYLVKRTGEKVFLECVQDMDHENMFWYRQDPGLGLRLIYFSYDVKMKEKGDIPEGYSVSREKKERFSLILESASTNQTSMYLCASSIRASGNQPQHFGDGTRLSIL.

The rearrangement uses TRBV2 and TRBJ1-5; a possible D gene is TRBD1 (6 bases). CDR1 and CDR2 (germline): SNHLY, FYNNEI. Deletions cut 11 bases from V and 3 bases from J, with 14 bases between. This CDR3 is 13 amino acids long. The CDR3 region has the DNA TGTGCCGGTTCAAACAGGGTCAATCAGCCCCAGCATTTT. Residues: CAGSNRVNQPQHF.

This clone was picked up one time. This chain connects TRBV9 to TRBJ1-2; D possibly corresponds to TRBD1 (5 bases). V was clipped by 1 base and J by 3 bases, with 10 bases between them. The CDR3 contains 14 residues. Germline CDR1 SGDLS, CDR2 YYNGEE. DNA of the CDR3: TGTGCCAGCAGCGTACTCCCGGGGGACTATGGCTACACCTTC. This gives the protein CASSVLPGDYGYTF.

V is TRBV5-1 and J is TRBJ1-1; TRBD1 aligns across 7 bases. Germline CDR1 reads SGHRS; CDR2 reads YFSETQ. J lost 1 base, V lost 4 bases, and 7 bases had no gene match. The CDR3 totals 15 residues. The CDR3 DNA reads TGCGCCAGCAGCGGTCCCAGGGGGGCGAACACTGAAGCTTTCTTT. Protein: CASSGPRGANTEAFF.

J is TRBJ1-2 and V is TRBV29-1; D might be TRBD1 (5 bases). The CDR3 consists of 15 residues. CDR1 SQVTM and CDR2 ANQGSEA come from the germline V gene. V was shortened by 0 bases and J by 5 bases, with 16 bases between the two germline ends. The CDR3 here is CSVEDLRVGEYGYTF. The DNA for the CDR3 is TGCAGCGTTGAAGATCTCAGGGTTGGCGAGTATGGCTACACCTTC.

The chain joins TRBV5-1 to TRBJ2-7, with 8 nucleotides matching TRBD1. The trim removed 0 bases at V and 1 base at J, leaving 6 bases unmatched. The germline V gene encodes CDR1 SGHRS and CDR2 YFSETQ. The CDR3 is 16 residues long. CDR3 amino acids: CASSLGGTGTSYEQYF. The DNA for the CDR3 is TGCGCCAGCAGCTTGGGGGGGACAGGTACTTCCTACGAGCAGTACTTC.

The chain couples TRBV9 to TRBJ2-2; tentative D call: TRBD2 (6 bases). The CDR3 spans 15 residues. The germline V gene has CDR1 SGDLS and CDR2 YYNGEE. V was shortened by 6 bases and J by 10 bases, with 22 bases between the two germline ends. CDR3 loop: CASTPGRNPAEELFF. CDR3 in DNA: TGTGCCAGCACCCCCGGGAGAAACCCCGCTGAGGAGCTGTTTTTT. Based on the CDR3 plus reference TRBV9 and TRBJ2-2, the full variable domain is DSGVTQTPKHLITATGQRVTLRCSPRSGDLSVYWYQQSLDQGLQFLIQYYNGEERAKGNILERFSAQQFPDLHSELNLSSLELGDSALYFCASTPGRNPAEELFFGEGSRLTVL.

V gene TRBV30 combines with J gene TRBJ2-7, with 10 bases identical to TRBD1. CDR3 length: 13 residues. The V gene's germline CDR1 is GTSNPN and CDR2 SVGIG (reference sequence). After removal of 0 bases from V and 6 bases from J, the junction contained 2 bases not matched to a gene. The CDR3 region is CAWSVRTGGEQYF. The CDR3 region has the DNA TGTGCCTGGAGTGTACGGACAGGGGGCGAGCAGTACTTC.

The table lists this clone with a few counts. In DNA, the CDR3 is TGTGCCAGCAGTTACTCCCGGTACAGGGGCGAGCAGTACTTC. This encodes CASSYSRYRGEQYF. V is TRBV6-5 and J is TRBJ2-7; TRBD1 matches 7 bases. The CDR3 loop spans 14 amino acids. The germline gives CDR1 MNHEY, CDR2 SVGAGI. The ends lost 0 bases at V and 6 bases at J; junction bases unmatched: 5.

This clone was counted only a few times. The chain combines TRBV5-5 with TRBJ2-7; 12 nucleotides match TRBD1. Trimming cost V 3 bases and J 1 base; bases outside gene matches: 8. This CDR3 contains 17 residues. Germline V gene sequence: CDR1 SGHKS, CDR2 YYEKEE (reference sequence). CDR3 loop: CASSSGTGGLLSYEQYF. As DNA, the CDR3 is TGTGCCAGCAGCTCCGGGACAGGGGGCTTATTGTCCTACGAGCAGTACTTC.

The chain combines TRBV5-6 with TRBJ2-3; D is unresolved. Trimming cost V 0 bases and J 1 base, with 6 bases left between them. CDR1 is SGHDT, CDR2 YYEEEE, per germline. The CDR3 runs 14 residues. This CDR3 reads CASSLVRGTDTQYF. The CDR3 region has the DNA TGTGCCAGCAGCTTGGTTCGGGGCACAGATACGCAGTATTTT.

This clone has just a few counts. CDR3 sequence reads: CASSSDSTYEQYF. The DNA of the CDR3 is TGTGCCAGCAGCTCCGACAGCACCTACGAGCAGTACTTC. The chain carries TRBV7-9 and TRBJ2-7; a possible D gene is TRBD1 (5 bases). V was clipped by 4 bases and J by 2 bases, with 9 bases between them. Per germline, CDR1 SEHNR and CDR2 FQNEAQ (reference sequence). CDR3 length: 13 residues.

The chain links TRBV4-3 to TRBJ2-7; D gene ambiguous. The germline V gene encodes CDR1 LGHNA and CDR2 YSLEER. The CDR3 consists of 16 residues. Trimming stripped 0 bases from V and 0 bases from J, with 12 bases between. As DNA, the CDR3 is TGCGCCAGCAGCCAAGAAAGAACGACGGGCTCCTACGAGCAGTACTTC. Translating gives CASSQERTTGSYEQYF.

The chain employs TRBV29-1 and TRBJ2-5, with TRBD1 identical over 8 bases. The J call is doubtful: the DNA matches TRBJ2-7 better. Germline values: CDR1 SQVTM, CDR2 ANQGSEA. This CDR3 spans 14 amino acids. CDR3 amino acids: CSAVGGQGSYEQYF. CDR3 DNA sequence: TGCAGCGCGGTTGGAGGACAGGGCTCCTACGAGCAGTACTTC.

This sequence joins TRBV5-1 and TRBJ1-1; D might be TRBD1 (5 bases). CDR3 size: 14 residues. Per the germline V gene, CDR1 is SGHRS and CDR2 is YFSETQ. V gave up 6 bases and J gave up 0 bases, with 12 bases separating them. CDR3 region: CASNTGSMNTEAFF. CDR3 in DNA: TGCGCCAGCAACACAGGTTCAATGAACACTGAAGCTTTCTTT.

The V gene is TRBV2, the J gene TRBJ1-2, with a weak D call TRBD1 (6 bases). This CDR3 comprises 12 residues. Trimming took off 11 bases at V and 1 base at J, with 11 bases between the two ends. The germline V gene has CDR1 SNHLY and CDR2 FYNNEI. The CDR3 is CAGQQGNYGYTF. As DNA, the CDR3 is TGTGCCGGACAACAGGGTAACTATGGCTACACCTTC.

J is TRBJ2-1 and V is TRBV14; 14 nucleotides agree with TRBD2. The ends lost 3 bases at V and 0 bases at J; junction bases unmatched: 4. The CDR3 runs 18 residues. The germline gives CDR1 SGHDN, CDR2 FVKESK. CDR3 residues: CASSHGTSGSPSYNEQFF. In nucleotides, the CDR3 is TGTGCCAGCAGCCACGGGACTAGCGGGAGTCCCTCCTACAATGAGCAGTTCTTC.

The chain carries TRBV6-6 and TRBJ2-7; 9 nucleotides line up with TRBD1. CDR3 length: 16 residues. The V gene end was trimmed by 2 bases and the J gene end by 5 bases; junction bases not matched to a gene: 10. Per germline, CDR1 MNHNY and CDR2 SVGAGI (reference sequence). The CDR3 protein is CASSYSPRTGAHEQYF. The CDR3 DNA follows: TGTGCCAGCAGTTACAGCCCCCGGACAGGGGCTCACGAGCAGTACTTC.

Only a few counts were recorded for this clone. DNA for the CDR3: TGTGCCAGCAGTTTATTTAGGGGGACAGGGGATCTGTCTTTCTTT. It encodes CASSLFRGTGDLSFF. The chain employs TRBV27 and TRBJ1-1, with 10 nucleotides matching TRBD1. The length of the CDR3 is 15 residues. The V and J ends lost 1 base and 12 bases, in that order; junction bases with no gene match: 11. The V gene's germline CDR1 is MNHEY and CDR2 SMNVEV (reference sequence).

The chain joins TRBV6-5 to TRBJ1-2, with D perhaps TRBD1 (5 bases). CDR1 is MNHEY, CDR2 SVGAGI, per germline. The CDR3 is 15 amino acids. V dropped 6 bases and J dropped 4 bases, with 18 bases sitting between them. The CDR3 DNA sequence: TGTGCCAGCAGCCCTCGGGGGGATCGTGTCTATGGCTACACCTTC. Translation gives CASSPRGDRVYGYTF.

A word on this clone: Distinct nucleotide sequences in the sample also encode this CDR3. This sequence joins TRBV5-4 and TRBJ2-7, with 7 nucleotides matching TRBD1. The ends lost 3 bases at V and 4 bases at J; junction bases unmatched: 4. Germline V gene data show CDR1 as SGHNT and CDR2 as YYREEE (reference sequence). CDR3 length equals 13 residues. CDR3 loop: CASSSGTDYEQYF. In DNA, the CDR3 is TGTGCCAGCAGCTCCGGGACAGATTACGAGCAGTACTTC.

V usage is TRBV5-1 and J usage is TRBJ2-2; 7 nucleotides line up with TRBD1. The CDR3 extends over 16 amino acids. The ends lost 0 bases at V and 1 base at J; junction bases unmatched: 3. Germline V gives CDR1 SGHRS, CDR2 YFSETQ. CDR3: CASSLGQGENTGELFF. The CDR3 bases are TGCGCCAGCAGCTTGGGCCAGGGGGAGAACACCGGGGAGCTGTTTTTT. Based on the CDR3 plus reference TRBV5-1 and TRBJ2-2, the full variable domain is KAGVTQTPRYLIKTRGQQVTLSCSPISGHRSVSWYQQTPGQGLQFLFEYFSETQRNKGNFPGRFSGRQFSNSRSEMNVSTLELGDSALYLCASSLGQGENTGELFFGEGSRLTVL.

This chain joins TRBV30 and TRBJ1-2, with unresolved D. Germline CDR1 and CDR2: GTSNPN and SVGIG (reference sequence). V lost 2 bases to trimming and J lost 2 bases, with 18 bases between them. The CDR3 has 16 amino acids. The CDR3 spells CAWSPGKSVWNYGYTF. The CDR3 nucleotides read TGTGCCTGGAGTCCCGGGAAGAGCGTTTGGAACTATGGCTACACCTTC.

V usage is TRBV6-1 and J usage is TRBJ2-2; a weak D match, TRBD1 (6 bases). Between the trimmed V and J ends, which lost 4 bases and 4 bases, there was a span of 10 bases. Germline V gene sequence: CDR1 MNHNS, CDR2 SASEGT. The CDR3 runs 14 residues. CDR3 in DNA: TGTGCCAGCAGTGTTTGGACAGCCACCGGGGAGCTGTTTTTT. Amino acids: CASSVWTATGELFF.

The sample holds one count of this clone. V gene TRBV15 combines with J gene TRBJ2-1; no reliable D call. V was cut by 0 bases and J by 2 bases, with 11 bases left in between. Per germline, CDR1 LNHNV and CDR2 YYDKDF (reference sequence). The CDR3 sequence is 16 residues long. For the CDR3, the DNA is TGTGCCACCAGCAGAGACCTGGGTAGCCCCTACAATGAGCAGTTCTTC. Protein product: CATSRDLGSPYNEQFF.

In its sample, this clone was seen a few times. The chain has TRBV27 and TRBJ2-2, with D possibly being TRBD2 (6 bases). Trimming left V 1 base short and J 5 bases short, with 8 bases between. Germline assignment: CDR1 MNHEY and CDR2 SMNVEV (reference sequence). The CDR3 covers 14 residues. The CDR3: CASSLYGGTGELFF. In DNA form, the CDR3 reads TGTGCCAGCAGTTTATACGGGGGAACCGGGGAGCTGTTTTTT.

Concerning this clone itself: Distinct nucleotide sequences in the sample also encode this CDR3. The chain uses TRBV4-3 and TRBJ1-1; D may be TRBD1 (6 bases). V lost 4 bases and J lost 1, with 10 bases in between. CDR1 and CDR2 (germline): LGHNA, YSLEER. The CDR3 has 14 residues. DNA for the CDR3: TGCGCCAGCAGCCCGTTGACAGGGAACACTGAAGCTTTCTTT. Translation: CASSPLTGNTEAFF.

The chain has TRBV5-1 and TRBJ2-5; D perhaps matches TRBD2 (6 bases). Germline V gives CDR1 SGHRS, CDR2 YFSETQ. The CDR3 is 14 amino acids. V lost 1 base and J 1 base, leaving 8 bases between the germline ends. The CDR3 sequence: CASSLTSSQETQYF. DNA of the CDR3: TGCGCCAGCAGCTTGACTAGCAGCCAAGAGACCCAGTACTTC.